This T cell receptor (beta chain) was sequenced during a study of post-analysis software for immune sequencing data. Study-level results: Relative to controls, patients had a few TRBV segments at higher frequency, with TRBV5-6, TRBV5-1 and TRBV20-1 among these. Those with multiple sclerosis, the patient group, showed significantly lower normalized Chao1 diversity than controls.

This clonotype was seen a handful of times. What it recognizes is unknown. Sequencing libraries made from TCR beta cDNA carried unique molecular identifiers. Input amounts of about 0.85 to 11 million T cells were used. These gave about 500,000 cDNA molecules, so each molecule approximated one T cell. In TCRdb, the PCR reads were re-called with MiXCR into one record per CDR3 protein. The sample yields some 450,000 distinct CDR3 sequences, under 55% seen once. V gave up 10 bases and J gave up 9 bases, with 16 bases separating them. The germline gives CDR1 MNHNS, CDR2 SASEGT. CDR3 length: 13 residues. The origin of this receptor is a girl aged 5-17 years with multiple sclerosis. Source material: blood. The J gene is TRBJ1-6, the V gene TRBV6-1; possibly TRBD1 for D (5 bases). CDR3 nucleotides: TGTGCCACCGAGACAGTTCTTCGTTCACCCCTCCACTTT. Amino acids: CATETVLRSPLHF.